The 26 T cell receptor beta chains in this list originate from one sample, sequenced in a study of blood T cell repertoires in COVID-19. Clones were sequenced by immunoSEQ multiplex PCR, and TCRdb holds only the in-frame ones, with some missing. The sample lists about 380,000 clones, around 87% seen once, with about 1.5% in the top ten. Sequencing used PBMCs or T cells enriched from blood (not recorded which). The receptors here all came from a man aged 30 to 45 who had recovered from COVID-19.

The CDR3 spells CASSFDIAYEQYF. CDR3 bases: TGTGCCAGCAGCTTCGACATCGCCTACGAGCAGTACTTC. This rearrangement joins TRBV7-2 to TRBJ2-7; no definite D call. Germline CDR1 and CDR2: SGHTA and FQGNSA. The CDR3 extends over 13 amino acids. The V end lost 3 bases, the J end lost 2 bases, and 8 bases lay between the germline ends.

The CDR3 DNA is TGTGCCAGCAGTTACTCGGGAGACAATTCACCCCTCCACTTT. Translated: CASSYSGDNSPLHF. This chain connects TRBV6-5 to TRBJ1-6; the D is unclear. Looked up from germline, CDR1 is MNHEY and CDR2 is SVGAGI. The CDR3 length is 14 residues. The ends were cut back, 0 bases at V and 7 bases at J, with 7 bases in the middle.

The chain recombines TRBV5-5 with TRBJ2-1, with TRBD1 as a possible D gene (6 bases). The CDR3 is 14 residues long. Germline CDR1 reads SGHKS; CDR2 reads YYEKEE (reference sequence). Trimming removed 3 bases at V and 5 bases at J, with 12 bases between. The CDR3 DNA follows: TGTGCCAGCAGCTCGCAGGGGCTGAACAATGAGCAGTTCTTC. This codes for CASSSQGLNNEQFF.

V and J are TRBV29-1 and TRBJ1-1; 9 nucleotides align to TRBD1. CDR1 is SQVTM and CDR2 is ANQGSEA in the germline V gene. V lost 4 bases and J lost 5; bases outside the gene matches: 14. This CDR3 is built from 16 residues. The CDR3 loop reads CSVVRGQGISGTEAFF. CDR3 bases: TGCAGCGTTGTTCGGGGACAGGGAATAAGTGGGACTGAAGCTTTCTTT.

This rearrangement joins TRBV18 to TRBJ1-2, with 7 nucleotides matching TRBD1. The CDR3 sequence is 13 residues long. The ends lost 5 bases at V and 8 bases at J; junction bases unmatched: 8. Germline-derived CDR1 and CDR2 are KGHSH and LQKENI. The chain's CDR3 is CASSDLRQGGYTF. CDR3 DNA sequence: TGTGCCAGCTCAGATTTGAGACAGGGAGGCTACACCTTC.

The rearrangement joins TRBV11-3 to TRBJ2-3, with 11 nucleotides matching TRBD1. The CDR3 totals 15 residues. The germline gives CDR1 SGHNT, CDR2 YENEEA. The J segment lost 2 bases and the V segment lost 5 bases, leaving 3 bases of the junction unmatched. The CDR3 region has the DNA TGTGCCAGCAGCCCGGGACAGGGGGACACAGATACGCAGTATTTT. Protein: CASSPGQGDTDTQYF.

The chain has TRBV27 and TRBJ2-2, with a tentative D call TRBD1 (6 bases). The CDR3 spans 14 residues. Trimming removed 5 bases from V and 1 base from J, with 8 bases in between. The germline gives CDR1 MNHEY, CDR2 SMNVEV (reference sequence). Written as DNA, the CDR3 is TGTGCCAGCAGTGTACAGGGGAACACCGGGGAGCTGTTTTTT. This sequence encodes CASSVQGNTGELFF.

The V gene is TRBV28, the J gene TRBJ1-5; D unclear. The germline gives CDR1 MDHEN, CDR2 SYDVKM. The V and J ends lost 7 bases and 1 base respectively, with 8 bases between them. This CDR3 region has 13 residues. The DNA of the CDR3 is TGTGCCAGCAATGGACTGAGCAATCAGCCCCAGCATTTT. Translating gives CASNGLSNQPQHF. Drawing the rest from reference TRBV28 and TRBJ1-5, the complete variable domain is DVKVTQSSRYLVKRTGEKVFLECVQDMDHENMFWYRQDPGLGLRLIYFSYDVKMKEKGDIPEGYSVSREKKERFSLILESASTNQTSMYLCASNGLSNQPQHFGDGTRLSIL.

This clone was observed a few times. The genes are TRBV19 and TRBJ2-2; tentatively, D is TRBD1 (7 bases). CDR3 size: 14 residues. V was cut by 6 bases and J by 4 bases, with 12 bases left in between. Germline V gene data show CDR1 as LNHDA and CDR2 as SQIVND (reference sequence). The CDR3 here is CASRGQGGTGELFF. The CDR3 DNA sequence: TGTGCCAGTAGGGGTCAGGGGGGCACCGGGGAGCTGTTTTTT.

The DNA of the CDR3 is TGTGCCAGCATCGGGACGACAGGGGGGAACAATGAAAAACTGTTTTTT. Amino acids: CASIGTTGGNNEKLFF. The chain couples TRBV6-6 to TRBJ1-4; 9 bases map to TRBD1. This CDR3 is built from 16 residues. Trimming cost V 7 bases and J 5 bases; bases outside gene matches: 11. CDR1 and CDR2 (germline): MNHNY, SVGAGI (reference sequence).

This clone was seen a few times. The chain links TRBV19 to TRBJ1-2, with TRBD1 matching 7 bases. Germline V gene data show CDR1 as LNHDA and CDR2 as SQIVND (reference sequence). The junction had 9 bases not matched to a gene; V was cut back by 1 base and J by 7 bases. This CDR3 is 15 amino acids long. Here the CDR3 DNA reads TGTGCCAGTAGTATAGGTTTGGCGGCAGGGGGTGGCTACACCTTC. It specifies CASSIGLAAGGGYTF.

The V and J genes are TRBV10-1 and TRBJ1-2; 8 bases are a match to TRBD1. V trimming: 6 bases; J trimming: 8 bases; junction bases outside the gene matches: 8. Germline CDR1 and CDR2: WNHNN and SYGVQD (reference sequence). CDR3 length: 13 amino acids. DNA for the CDR3: TGCGCCAGCAGCCAGACAGGGGCGGCGGGCTACACCTTC. Encoded protein: CASSQTGAAGYTF.

This clone was detected a few times. Other DNA sequences within the sample encode an identical CDR3. The chain links TRBV2 to TRBJ2-2, with TRBD1 matching over 9 bases. This CDR3 contains 15 residues. Germline loops: CDR1 SNHLY, CDR2 FYNNEI. The V and J ends lost 3 bases and 3 bases, in that order; junction bases with no gene match: 2. CDR3 DNA sequence: TGTGCCAGCAGTGACGGGACAGGGCACACCGGGGAGCTGTTTTTT. This translates into CASSDGTGHTGELFF.

This CDR3 is CASSILDRGNQPQHF. In nucleotides, the CDR3 is TGTGCCAGTAGTATCTTGGACAGGGGCAATCAGCCCCAGCATTTT. V and J are TRBV19 and TRBJ1-5, with 8 bases identical to TRBD1. The junction had 3 bases not matched to a gene; V was cut back by 3 bases and J by 2 bases. CDR1 and CDR2 (germline): LNHDA, SQIVND (reference sequence). The CDR3 sequence is 15 residues long.

The chain joins TRBV6-6 to TRBJ1-4; the match to TRBD1 covers 9 bases. The junction had 9 bases not matched to a gene; V was cut back by 6 bases and J by 4 bases. The germline gives CDR1 MNHNY, CDR2 SVGAGI (reference sequence). This CDR3 contains 16 residues. CDR3 sequence reads: CASRPQPGQGNEKLFF. CDR3 in DNA: TGTGCCAGCAGACCACAACCGGGACAGGGTAATGAAAAACTGTTTTTT.

V is TRBV12-3 or TRBV12-4 and J is TRBJ1-2; unclear D gene. This CDR3 contains 12 residues. Trimming cost V 2 bases and J 4 bases, with 5 bases left between them. The CDR3 nucleotides are TGTGCCAGCAGTTTATATAGCTATGGCTACACCTTC. Encoded protein: CASSLYSYGYTF.

This clone came up a few times. The chain carries TRBV4-1 and TRBJ1-1; D uncertain. The CDR3 has 15 residues. V gave up 0 bases and J gave up 0 bases, with 8 bases separating them. Germline V gives CDR1 MGHRA, CDR2 YSYEKL. The DNA of the CDR3 is TGCGCCAGCAGCCAAGATCCAAGAGTGAACACTGAAGCTTTCTTT. Amino acid sequence: CASSQDPRVNTEAFF.

The CDR3 bases are TGTGCCTGGAGCAGATTTAGCAATCAGCCCCAGCATTTT. It translates to CAWSRFSNQPQHF. V usage is TRBV30 and J usage is TRBJ1-5; D gene unclear. Germline values: CDR1 GTSNPN, CDR2 SVGIG (reference sequence). The CDR3 is 13 residues long. V gave up 3 bases and J gave up 0 bases, with 6 bases separating them.

The rearrangement links TRBV6-6 to TRBJ1-1, with no clear D. Trimming took 5 bases from V and 11 from J, leaving 15 bases between them. The CDR3 is made up of 12 amino acids. CDR1 is MNHNY and CDR2 is SVGAGI in the germline V gene (reference sequence). CDR3 protein: CASSPPTAGAFF. The CDR3 coding sequence is TGTGCCAGCAGTCCACCGACCGCGGGGGCTTTCTTT.

The genes are TRBV5-1 and TRBJ2-7; TRBD2 is a possible D gene (6 bases). V was clipped by 0 bases and J by 4 bases, with 17 bases between them. Germline assignment: CDR1 SGHRS and CDR2 YFSETQ. CDR3 length: 16 amino acids. CDR3 DNA: TGCGCCAGCAGCTTGGAATCCGACCCCGGGGGATACGAGCAGTACTTC. Protein: CASSLESDPGGYEQYF.

This clone came up once. V gene TRBV18 combines with J gene TRBJ1-3; D perhaps matches TRBD1 (6 bases). The ends were cut back, 0 bases at V and 5 bases at J, with 17 bases in the middle. Germline values: CDR1 KGHSH, CDR2 LQKENI. This CDR3 comprises 17 residues. CDR3 in DNA: TGTGCCAGCTCACCACCGATCGGACAGTTAATCAGAAACACCATATATTTT. This encodes CASSPPIGQLIRNTIYF. Full variable domain (rest looked up from reference TRBV18 and TRBJ1-3): NAGVMQNPRHLVRRRGQEARLRCSPMKGHSHVYWYRQLPEEGLKFMVYLQKENIIDESGMPKERFSAEFPKEGPSILRIQQVVRGDSAAYFCASSPPIGQLIRNTIYFGEGSWLTVV.

The chain is built from TRBV5-1 and TRBJ1-1; D remains unclear. Germline CDR1 is SGHRS and CDR2 is YFSETQ. The CDR3 sequence is 15 residues long. The V end lost 0 bases, the J end lost 5 bases, and 14 bases lay between the germline ends. The CDR3: CASSLVAAPGTEAFF. The CDR3 coding sequence is TGCGCCAGCAGCTTGGTCGCGGCCCCGGGGACTGAAGCTTTCTTT.

V and J are TRBV27 and TRBJ2-7; possible D gene TRBD2, 7 bases. V was cut by 3 bases and J by 4 bases, with 13 bases left in between. Germline CDR1 MNHEY, CDR2 SMNVEV (reference sequence). This CDR3 contains 14 residues. The DNA for the CDR3 is TGTGCCAGCAGTTTCCGGACTAGGGGGTACGAGCAGTACTTC. It translates to CASSFRTRGYEQYF.

V is TRBV6-2 or TRBV6-3 and J is TRBJ2-7; 7 nucleotides agree with TRBD1. Germline V lookup: CDR1 MNHEY, CDR2 SVGEGT. V gave up 6 bases and J gave up 3 bases; unmatched junction bases: 2. The CDR3 covers 12 residues. DNA of the CDR3: TGTGCCAGCAGCCGACAGGGCTACGAGCAGTACTTC. Translated: CASSRQGYEQYF.

Here the CDR3 reads CASSYSAGGGYTF. The CDR3 DNA is TGTGCCAGCAGTTACTCGGCAGGGGGAGGCTACACCTTC. The rearrangement links TRBV6-2 or TRBV6-3 to TRBJ1-2; 7 bases align to TRBD1. V was pared by 0 bases and J by 8 bases, with 3 bases of the junction left unmatched. CDR3 length: 13 residues. Looked up from germline, CDR1 is MNHEY and CDR2 is SVGEGT.

As DNA, the CDR3 is TGCGCCAGCAGCTTGCCAGGGGGAACGAATGAGCAGTTCTTC. Encoded protein: CASSLPGGTNEQFF. The genes are TRBV5-1 and TRBJ2-1; 7 nucleotides line up with TRBD1. This CDR3 is built from 14 residues. V lost 1 base to trimming and J lost 7 bases; unmatched junction nucleotides: 5. CDR1 SGHRS and CDR2 YFSETQ come from the germline V gene.